Listed below are T cell receptor beta chains from one sample, sequenced in a study of shared clonotypes between healthy human individuals. This table comes from immunoSEQ multiplex PCR, and its TCRdb copy is limited to in-frame clones, with some not included. The sample shows roughly 500,000 clones, roughly 80% of them seen only once. The sequenced sample consisted of PBMCs. These receptors were collected from a woman in her thirties or forties in good health. Some clones in this sample may be carry-over from other donors' samples. CDR3s include the opening cysteine and the closing phenylalanine or tryptophan. Each record gives: D gene, V gene, clone size, CDR3 length, J gene, CDR3 DNA, CDR3 protein. A D gene is named only where the DNA matches it firmly. Rows give clone size only sometimes, using once, few, many, or a class for an expanded clone.

TRBD1	TRBV5-1	.	14	TRBJ1-1	TGCGCCAGCAGCTCTGGACAGGGGTCCCATGAAGCTTTCTTT	CASSSGQGSHEAFF
.	TRBV29-1	.	12	TRBJ2-7	TGCAGCGTTGAGAGAGGTTCCTACGAGCAGTACTTC	CSVERGSYEQYF
TRBD2	TRBV5-1	.	16	TRBJ2-5	TGCGCCAGCAGCCCCAATCCGGGGGGGCACCAAGAGACCCAGTACTTC	CASSPNPGGHQETQYF
.	TRBV28	.	12	TRBJ2-1	TGTGCCAGCGGTTTGCAGTCCAATGAGCAGTTCTTC	CASGLQSNEQFF
TRBD1	TRBV5-6	.	16	TRBJ2-3	TGTGCCAGCAGCTTATCCGGGACAGGGGGCACAGATACGCAGTATTTT	CASSLSGTGGTDTQYF
.	TRBV6-1	.	13	TRBJ2-5	TGTGCCAGCGAATCTCCCGGGACCCCAACCCAGTACTTC	CASESPGTPTQYF
.	TRBV7-3	.	15	TRBJ2-2	TGTGCCAGCAGCCCCAGCTTACTCAACACCGGGGAGCTGTTTTTT	CASSPSLLNTGELFF
.	TRBV28	once	13	TRBJ1-2	TGTGCCAGCAGTCCGGGACGGACCTATGGCTACACCTTC	CASSPGRTYGYTF
.	TRBV7-8	.	15	TRBJ2-3	TGTGCCAGCAGCTTAGAGGCGGGGCACACAGATACGCAGTATTTT	CASSLEAGHTDTQYF
TRBD2	TRBV15	.	15	TRBJ2-1	TGTGCCACCAGCAGAGGAGGGACTAGCTCCAATGAGCAGTTCTTC	CATSRGGTSSNEQFF
.	TRBV5-4	.	14	TRBJ1-6	TGTGCCAGCAGCTTGTCGAAACCAAATTCACCCCTCCACTTT	CASSLSKPNSPLHF
TRBD2	TRBV2	.	14	TRBJ2-3	TGTGCCAGCAAGGCTAGCGGGAGCACAGATACGCAGTATTTT	CASKASGSTDTQYF
.	TRBV11-1	.	13	TRBJ2-1	TGTGCCAGCAGCAAAACCCCAGGGAATGAGCAGTTCTTC	CASSKTPGNEQFF
.	TRBV10-2	once	15	TRBJ2-1	TGCGCCAGCAGTGAGTCGGGGCAGGGGAGGGGTGAGCAGTTCTTC	CASSESGQGRGEQFF
.	TRBV9	.	13	TRBJ2-1	TGTGCCAGCAGCGTATCTAGCGCTAATGAGCAGTTCTTC	CASSVSSANEQFF
TRBD1	TRBV2	few	15	TRBJ2-7	TGTGCCAGCAGTGAAGGCGGGACAGGGGGACACGAGCAGTACTTC	CASSEGGTGGHEQYF
.	TRBV5-3	.	20	TRBJ2-1	TGTGCCAGAAGCCTGGCCCCCCCTGACCCCATTTCAAGCTCCTACAATGAGCAGTTCTTC	CARSLAPPDPISSSYNEQFF
TRBD2	TRBV4-1	.	18	TRBJ2-1	TGCGCCAGCAGCCAAGTTGTAATCCCAACTAGCGGGTCCAATGAGCAGTTCTTC	CASSQVVIPTSGSNEQFF
TRBD2	TRBV6-4	few	15	TRBJ2-1	TGTGCCAGCGCGAAGACTAGCGGGAGTGAAAATGAGCAGTTCTTC	CASAKTSGSENEQFF
.	TRBV2	.	16	TRBJ2-3	TGTGTCAGCAGCGGGTGGCGGAGGGGGGCCACAGATACACAGTATTTT	CVSSGWRRGATDTQYF
.	TRBV2	.	14	TRBJ1-2	TGTGCCAGCAGTTCCCGGACGGGCAACTATGGCTACACCTTC	CASSSRTGNYGYTF
.	TRBV28	.	11	TRBJ2-1	TGTGCCAGCAGCCTCCTCGATGAGCAGTTCTTC	CASSLLDEQFF
.	TRBV4-1	.	15	TRBJ2-5	TGCGCCAGCAGCCAAGAGGGGGGATCCAGGGAGACCCAGTACTTC	CASSQEGGSRETQYF
.	TRBV2	once	14	TRBJ2-4	TGTGCCAGCACCAGACCCCGAGCCAAAAACATTCAGTACTTC	CASTRPRAKNIQYF
TRBD1	TRBV10-2	.	13	TRBJ2-5	TGCGCCAGCAGCCCGGACAGGGTAGGGACCCAGTACTTC	CASSPDRVGTQYF
.	TRBV19	once	14	TRBJ1-1	TGTGCCAGTAGGGGACCGATACAGAACACTGAAGCTTTCTTT	CASRGPIQNTEAFF
.	TRBV6-5	.	13	TRBJ1-1	TGTGCCAGCAGTTACGGTAGGGACACTGAAGCTTTCTTT	CASSYGRDTEAFF
.	TRBV18	.	15	TRBJ2-2	TGTGCCAGCTCAAGATCGGCCCGGAACACCGGGGAGCTGTTTTTT	CASSRSARNTGELFF
.	TRBV7-8	.	13	TRBJ2-2	TGTGCCAGCAGCTACAGGGCCCCCGGGGAGCTGTTTTTT	CASSYRAPGELFF
.	TRBV18	.	11	TRBJ2-1	TGTGCCAGCTCGCCTACCTATGAGCAGTTCTTC	CASSPTYEQFF
.	TRBV5-6	.	12	TRBJ2-2	TGTGCCAGCAGCTCCCTACCCGGGGAGCTGTTTTTT	CASSSLPGELFF
TRBD1	TRBV5-6	.	16	TRBJ1-2	TGTGCCAGCAGCCCGGGGACAGGGGGAAGCGTCTATGGCTACACCTTC	CASSPGTGGSVYGYTF
.	TRBV7-9	.	12	TRBJ2-5	TGTGCCAGCAGGTCTAACCAAGAGACCCAGTACTTC	CASRSNQETQYF
TRBD2	TRBV6-6	many	12	TRBJ2-2	TGTGCCAGCAGTAGCGGGGGGCCAGGGCTGTTTTTT	CASSSGGPGLFF
.	TRBV28	.	14	TRBJ2-1	TGTGCCAGCAGTTTCCCCGGAATCTACAATGAGCAGTTCTTC	CASSFPGIYNEQFF
TRBD1	TRBV19	few	15	TRBJ1-1	TGTGCCAGTAAAGTCAAGGGGGCCATGAACACTGAAGCTTTCTTT	CASKVKGAMNTEAFF
.	TRBV7-2	.	15	TRBJ2-7	TGTGCCAGCAGCTTAGAACAGCTGGGGAACTACGAGCAGTACTTC	CASSLEQLGNYEQYF
TRBD2	TRBV19	.	14	TRBJ2-1	TGTGCCACCAAGGCGGCTAGCGGGAGTTCTGAGCAGTTCTTC	CATKAASGSSEQFF
.	TRBV6-4	.	11	TRBJ1-5	TGTGCCAAACCCCTCTATCAGCCCCAGCATTTT	CAKPLYQPQHF
.	TRBV7-2	.	14	TRBJ2-5	TGTGCCAGCAGCTTAGACAGGTACCAAGAGACCCAGTACTTC	CASSLDRYQETQYF